This passage covers 28 T cell receptor beta chains from one sample sequenced in a study of T cell repertoires in cytomegalovirus infection. These receptors' antigens are unknown. TCRdb re-called the reads through MiXCR, storing one row per CDR3 protein. The table records 80,000 or so distinct CDR3 sequences, around 37% of them present only once. Source: CD8+ T cells from cultured PBMCs, taken from culture after CMV antigen stimulation. The receptors were gathered from a human donor in good health (CMV status not recorded). Some clones in this sample may be carry-over from other donors' samples.

The CDR3 loop reads CASVWGLTDTQYF. Written as DNA, the CDR3 is TGTGCCAGCGTTTGGGGGCTCACAGATACGCAGTATTTT. V gene TRBV11-2 combines with J gene TRBJ2-3, with D maybe TRBD1 (6 bases). V was pared by 8 bases and J by 2 bases, with 11 bases between. CDR1 SGHAT and CDR2 FQNNGV come from the germline V gene. The CDR3 totals 13 residues. Full variable domain (missing parts from reference TRBV11-2 and TRBJ2-3): EAGVAQSPRYKIIEKRQSVAFWCNPISGHATLYWYQQILGQGPKLLIQFQNNGVVDDSQLPKDRFSAERLKGVDSTLKIQPAKLEDSAVYLCASVWGLTDTQYFGPGTRLTVL.

This clonotype has a count of ten or more. The chain is built from TRBV7-2 and TRBJ1-1; 9 nucleotides match TRBD1. The germline CDR1 and CDR2 sequences are SGHTA and FQGNSA. The CDR3 covers 15 residues. V lost 3 bases, J lost 3 bases, and 5 bases stayed unmatched. CDR3 loop: CASSLGQGLYTEAFF. CDR3 in DNA: TGTGCCAGCAGCTTGGGACAGGGTTTGTACACTGAAGCTTTCTTT. The complete variable domain, with remaining parts taken from reference TRBV7-2 and TRBJ1-1, reads GAGVSQSPSNKVTEKGKDVELRCDPISGHTALYWYRQSLGQGLEFLIYFQGNSAPDKSGLPSDRFSAERTGGSVSTLTIQRTQQEDSAVYLCASSLGQGLYTEAFFGQGTRLTVV.

The chain couples TRBV7-4 to TRBJ1-1; 8 bases agree with TRBD1. Germline V lookup: CDR1 SGHVT, CDR2 SQSDAQ. Unmatched junction bases numbered 5, after V lost 5 bases and J lost 3 bases. The CDR3 loop spans 14 amino acids. CDR3 nucleotides: TGTGCCAGCAGCCGACAGGGGATGCACACTGAAGCTTTCTTT. It is translated as CASSRQGMHTEAFF.

V usage is TRBV4-1 and J usage is TRBJ2-1; TRBD2 matches 10 bases. This CDR3 spans 14 amino acids. V gave up 2 bases and J gave up 10 bases; unmatched junction bases: 5. The V gene's germline CDR1 is MGHRA and CDR2 YSYEKL. The CDR3 region has the DNA TGCGCCAGCAGCCAACTAGCGGGGGACGGCGAGCAGTTCTTC. This encodes CASSQLAGDGEQFF.

CDR3 sequence: CASSFPDREGMNTEAFF. In DNA, the CDR3 is TGTGCCAGCAGCTTCCCCGACAGGGAAGGAATGAACACTGAAGCTTTCTTT. This chain links TRBV7-8 with TRBJ1-1, with 7 bases matching TRBD1. Trimming took 3 bases from V and 0 from J; bases not matched to a gene: 10. The CDR3 extends over 17 amino acids. Germline CDR1 is SGHVS and CDR2 is FQNEAQ.

The rearrangement links TRBV7-2 to TRBJ1-5; D gene ambiguous. V gave up 1 base and J gave up 4 bases, with 5 bases separating them. CDR3 size: 13 residues. Germline V gene data show CDR1 as SGHTA and CDR2 as FQGNSA. The CDR3 DNA reads TGTGCCAGCAGCTTAGTTTCAAATCAGCCCCAGCATTTT. Protein: CASSLVSNQPQHF.

The chain links TRBV7-4 to TRBJ2-7; a weak D match, TRBD1 (5 bases). Per the germline V gene, CDR1 is SGHVT and CDR2 is SQSDAQ. The CDR3 spans 15 residues. With 5 bases removed from V and 6 bases from J, the gap between germline ends came to 20 bases. The CDR3 sequence is CASSASGANIGEQYF. CDR3 DNA sequence: TGTGCCAGCAGCGCTAGTGGGGCCAACATAGGCGAGCAGTACTTC.

A note on this clonotype: Mismatch with germline at one junction end may stem from a read error. The J gene is TRBJ2-1, the V gene TRBV7-6; 8 bases agree with TRBD2. CDR1 and CDR2 from the germline V gene are SGHVS and FNYEAQ. The CDR3 spans 15 residues. CDR3 loop: CASSPVAGGLNEQFF. The CDR3 DNA follows: TGTGCTAGCAGCCCCGTGGCGGGGGGACTCAATGAGCAGTTCTTC.

The rearrangement joins TRBV7-2 to TRBJ2-3, with D maybe TRBD2 (6 bases). Trimming stripped 4 bases from V and 0 bases from J, with 20 bases between. CDR1 SGHTA and CDR2 FQGNSA come from the germline V gene. The CDR3 length is 18 residues. The CDR3 loop reads CASSYPARRGASTDTQYF. CDR3 coding DNA: TGTGCCAGCAGCTACCCGGCGAGGCGCGGGGCGAGCACAGATACGCAGTATTTT.

The chain combines TRBV11-2 with TRBJ2-7, with D hard to call. CDR1 and CDR2 (germline): SGHAT, FQNNGV. This CDR3 spans 13 amino acids. The V gene lost 5 bases and the J gene lost 4 bases, with 12 bases spanning the gap. Written as DNA, the CDR3 is TGTGCCAGCAGCACCAAACCTGAGTACGAGCAGTACTTC. Its translation: CASSTKPEYEQYF.

J is TRBJ1-2 and V is TRBV6-6, with a possible D match to TRBD1 (5 bases). This CDR3 has 17 residues. In germline, CDR1 is MNHNY, CDR2 SVGAGI (reference sequence). With 2 bases removed from V and 0 bases from J, the gap between germline ends came to 16 bases. CDR3 amino acids: CASSYDHLGPANYGYTF. The CDR3 DNA follows: TGTGCCAGCAGTTACGACCATTTGGGACCGGCTAACTATGGCTACACCTTC.

The genes are TRBV7-2 and TRBJ2-3; 10 bases match TRBD2. The CDR3 sequence is 15 residues long. Trimming removed 4 bases from V and 5 bases from J; junction bases left unmatched: 6. CDR1 and CDR2 (germline): SGHTA, FQGNSA. CDR3 region: CASSSAGGLGDTQYF. CDR3 bases: TGTGCCAGCAGCTCAGCGGGGGGGCTGGGAGATACGCAGTATTTT.

The genes are TRBV28 and TRBJ1-6, with unresolved D. V was clipped by 7 bases and J by 9 bases, with 16 bases between them. The germline V gene has CDR1 MDHEN and CDR2 SYDVKM. The CDR3 spans 14 residues. Written as DNA, the CDR3 is TGTGCCAGCAACTACGGCTCCTCCGGTTCACCCCTCCACTTT. It specifies CASNYGSSGSPLHF.

The CDR3 protein is CASSLSPTGGPPGYTF. The CDR3 coding sequence is TGTGCCAGCAGCTTAAGTCCGACAGGGGGCCCCCCTGGCTACACCTTC. This sequence joins TRBV11-1 and TRBJ1-2; 10 positions match TRBD1. After removal of 2 bases from V and 7 bases from J, the junction contained 10 bases not matched to a gene. CDR3 length: 16 amino acids. Per germline, CDR1 SGHAT and CDR2 FQDESV (reference sequence). The whole variable domain, remainder taken from reference TRBV11-1 and TRBJ1-2, is EAEVAQSPRYKITEKSQAVAFWCDPISGHATLYWYRQILGQGPELLVQFQDESVVDDSQLPKDRFSAERLKGVDSTLKIQPAELGDSAMYLCASSLSPTGGPPGYTFGSGTRLTVV.

CDR3 loop: CSAPVGERYEQYF. CDR3 sequence (DNA): TGCAGTGCTCCGGTTGGGGAGCGGTACGAGCAGTACTTC. The rearrangement joins TRBV20-1 to TRBJ2-7; tentative D call: TRBD2 (5 bases). The V end lost 5 bases, the J end lost 4 bases, and 15 bases lay between the germline ends. The CDR3 is 13 residues long. Germline assignment: CDR1 DFQATT and CDR2 SNEGSKA (reference sequence).

This clonotype was picked up a small number of times. The CDR3 coding sequence is TGCGCCAGCAACACCGGTGGGGGTTACACTGAAGCTTTCTTT. Encoded protein: CASNTGGGYTEAFF. The chain links TRBV5-1 to TRBJ1-1; D possibly corresponds to TRBD1 (5 bases). This CDR3 comprises 14 residues. Germline lookup yields CDR1 SGHRS and CDR2 YFSETQ. Trimming took 6 bases from V and 3 from J, leaving 15 bases between them.

This clonotype occurred a few times. The rearrangement links TRBV7-9 to TRBJ1-2, with unresolved D. V was cut by 0 bases and J by 4 bases, with 9 bases left in between. Germline lookup yields CDR1 SEHNR and CDR2 FQNEAQ (reference sequence). The CDR3 is 14 amino acids. In nucleotides, the CDR3 is TGTGCCAGCAGCTTAGCCCCGTTCAGCTATGGCTACACCTTC. Its translation: CASSLAPFSYGYTF.

This clonotype was counted a few times. This chain links TRBV5-5 with TRBJ2-1; TRBD1 matches 9 bases. Germline CDR1 SGHKS, CDR2 YYEKEE (reference sequence). V lost 1 base to trimming and J lost 8 bases; unmatched junction nucleotides: 4. There are 14 residues in the CDR3. The CDR3 is CASSLPTGGDEQFF. DNA for the CDR3: TGTGCCAGCAGCTTGCCCACAGGGGGCGATGAGCAGTTCTTC.

This clonotype appeared a single time. As DNA, the CDR3 is TGTGCCAGCAGTACATACACTGAAGCTTTCTTT. It encodes CASSTYTEAFF. J is TRBJ1-1 and V is TRBV6-8; no clear D. V was trimmed by 5 bases and J by 3 bases, leaving 4 bases between them. The CDR3 has 11 residues. Per the germline V gene, CDR1 is MNHGY and CDR2 is SAAAGT.

The chain employs TRBV10-3 and TRBJ1-1, with TRBD1 matching over 11 bases. Germline-derived CDR1 and CDR2 are ENHRY and SYGVKD. This CDR3 spans 13 amino acids. After removal of 10 bases from V and 6 bases from J, the junction contained 7 bases not matched to a gene. This chain's CDR3 is CASEPGQGAEAFF. For the CDR3, the DNA is TGTGCCAGTGAACCGGGACAGGGGGCTGAAGCTTTCTTT.

This chain uses TRBV19 with TRBJ1-3; D unresolved. The CDR3 sequence is 11 residues long. V dropped 6 bases and J dropped 3 bases, with 3 bases sitting between them. Germline CDR1 reads LNHDA; CDR2 reads SQIVND (reference sequence). The DNA of the CDR3 is TGTGCCAGTAGCCTTGGAAACACCATATATTTT. Encoded protein: CASSLGNTIYF. Complete variable domain (other parts from reference TRBV19 and TRBJ1-3): DGGITQSPKYLFRKEGQNVTLSCEQNLNHDAMYWYRQDPGQGLRLIYYSQIVNDFQKGDIAEGYSVSREKKESFPLTVTSAQKNPTAFYLCASSLGNTIYFGEGSWLTVV.

The chain employs TRBV25-1 and TRBJ2-1; 13 bases are a match to TRBD2. Germline V CDR1 and CDR2: MGHDK, SYGVNS. Trimming cost V 3 bases and J 5 bases; bases outside gene matches: 1. The CDR3 has 15 residues. CDR3 protein: CASSEGLAGNNEQFF. The CDR3 nucleotides are TGTGCCAGCAGTGAGGGACTAGCGGGAAACAATGAGCAGTTCTTC.

The chain uses TRBV4-3 and TRBJ2-3; D remains unclear. The CDR3 is 16 residues long. With 0 bases removed from V and 1 base from J, the gap between germline ends came to 11 bases. Germline CDR1 LGHNA, CDR2 YSLEER. The CDR3 coding sequence is TGCGCCAGCAGCCAAGAGTACGGGTTTGGCACAGATACGCAGTATTTT. This gives the protein CASSQEYGFGTDTQYF.

V and J are TRBV5-4 and TRBJ2-2, with a weak D call TRBD2 (5 bases). CDR1 SGHNT and CDR2 YYREEE come from the germline V gene (reference sequence). The CDR3 length is 16 residues. V lost 1 base and J 0 bases, leaving 10 bases between the germline ends. CDR3: CASSLNSGSNTGELFF. The CDR3 coding sequence is TGTGCCAGCAGCTTGAATTCGGGGTCGAACACCGGGGAGCTGTTTTTT.

The table lists this clonotype with a few counts. The rearrangement joins TRBV4-2 to TRBJ2-7, with a tentative D call TRBD1 (5 bases). Per germline, CDR1 LGHNA and CDR2 YNFKEQ. V was cut by 0 bases and J by 5 bases, with 11 bases left in between. This CDR3 region has 14 residues. Here the CDR3 reads CASSQEWSRDEQYF. The DNA of the CDR3 is TGTGCCAGCAGCCAAGAGTGGTCCAGGGACGAGCAGTACTTC.

This chain links TRBV19 with TRBJ2-5; TRBD1 matches 10 bases. The CDR3 consists of 16 residues. Germline trimming cut 5 bases from V and 0 bases from J; bases unmatched to any gene: 6. Germline assignment: CDR1 LNHDA and CDR2 SQIVND (reference sequence). The CDR3 sequence is CASSADRGKYQETQYF. For the CDR3, the DNA is TGTGCCAGTAGTGCGGACAGGGGGAAGTACCAAGAGACCCAGTACTTC.

The DNA of the CDR3 is TGTGCCAGCAGCCACCGGGACAGGGACGACACCGGGGAGCTGTTTTTT. Translated: CASSHRDRDDTGELFF. The chain joins TRBV7-9 to TRBJ2-2; 9 positions match TRBD1. From germline, CDR1 is SEHNR and CDR2 FQNEAQ (reference sequence). CDR3 length: 16 amino acids. Trimming at V came to 5 bases and at J to 3 bases, leaving 7 bases not matched to a gene.

There are many counts of this clonotype. The CDR3 sequence: CASSPGTSGGTTDTQYF. Written as DNA, the CDR3 is TGTGCCAGCAGCCCCGGGACTAGCGGGGGAACCACAGATACGCAGTATTTT. The V call is TRBV7-2, the J call TRBJ2-3; TRBD2 matches at 14 bases. V lost 5 bases and J lost 2; bases outside the gene matches: 6. Germline V gene data show CDR1 as SGHTA and CDR2 as FQGNSA. This CDR3 is built from 17 residues.